This T cell receptor (beta chain) was found in a study of shared clonotypes between healthy human individuals. Study-level findings and limits: Few donors restricted represented genetic and exposure-history diversity.

Trimming cost V 5 bases and J 7 bases; bases outside gene matches: 7. CDR1 is MNHNS and CDR2 is SASEGT in the germline V gene. This CDR3 contains 13 residues. HIV-negative, healthy adults without recent acute infections or vaccinations were the donors. Caucasian adults living in Nashville, Tennessee, provided all samples. The split of CD4+ cells yielded CD45RA+ naive and CD45RA-negative memory subsets. Some clones are missing from TCRdb's copy, which holds only in-frame ones; the method was immunoSEQ multiplex PCR. The data contain over a million clones, roughly 80% of them singletons. This clone was seen only once. The antigen is unknown.

V is TRBV6-1 and J is TRBJ2-5, with 7 bases fitting TRBD2. Sequencing input: memory CD4+ T cells sorted from blood. As for subset: CD45RA-negative fraction. The TCR sequence derives from a man younger than 30 in good health. The CDR3 DNA sequence: TGTGCCAGCAGTCAACTAGCGTTAGGGACCCAGTACTTC. Its protein product is CASSQLALGTQYF.